This entry describes one TCR beta chain. Its target is unknown. The sample comes from a study of cytomegalovirus exposure and HLA in healthy donors. The CDR3 has 14 residues. The V gene's germline CDR1 is MNHEY and CDR2 SMNVEV (reference sequence). The ends lost 6 bases at V and 6 bases at J; junction bases unmatched: 5. Researchers ran the PCR with 60 Vbeta and 13 Jbeta primers. The repertoire was sequenced with immunoSEQ multiplex PCR; TCRdb's copy has only in-frame clones and lacks some. The table for this sample gives 150,000 to 200,000 clones. Study observations and caveats: About 87% or about 30% of the time was how often most TCR beta V segments were productive, according to an earlier analysis.

Sequenced sample: PBMCs. The J gene is TRBJ2-5, the V gene TRBV27, with TRBD2 matching 12 bases. The TCR sequence derives from a man younger than 45 in good health and CMV-seronegative. The DNA for the CDR3 is TGTGCCAGCAGGGGGACTAGCGGGTGGAAGACCCAGTACTTC. Protein product: CASRGTSGWKTQYF.